These 3 T cell receptor beta chains were sequenced from one sample in a study of T-cell reconstitution after alpha-beta-depleted transplantation in children. Researchers prepared the TCRbeta library using unique molecular identifiers, the study reports. TCRdb itself ran the PCR reads through MiXCR, one entry per CDR3 protein. In the table there are roughly 610,000 distinct CDR3 sequences, roughly a tenth of which are singletons. The source material was PBMCs from the stem cell graft donor, sampled from the stem cell graft. The receptor set was obtained from a human donor who donated a stem cell graft to a child with acute myeloid leukemia.

The chain carries TRBV7-2 and TRBJ2-1; 12 nucleotides line up with TRBD2. CDR3 size: 15 residues. The ends lost 3 bases at V and 15 bases at J; junction bases unmatched: 12. Germline V gene data show CDR1 as SGHTA and CDR2 as FQGNSA. CDR3 protein: CASSFRTSGTSDTFF. DNA of the CDR3: TGTGCCAGCAGCTTTAGGACTAGCGGGACAAGCGACACGTTCTTC. Full variable domain (missing parts from reference TRBV7-2 and TRBJ2-1): GAGVSQSPSNKVTEKGKDVELRCDPISGHTALYWYRQSLGQGLEFLIYFQGNSAPDKSGLPSDRFSAERTGGSVSTLTIQRTQQEDSAVYLCASSFRTSGTSDTFFGPGTRLTVL.

Turning to this clonotype: A clone one base away is much larger, so this may be a read error. The chain links TRBV20-1 to TRBJ2-7; TRBD2 matches 9 bases. Germline lookup yields CDR1 DFQATT and CDR2 SNEGSKA (reference sequence). This CDR3 region has 14 residues. The CDR3 region is CCARSLAGLSEQYF. The CDR3 DNA is TGCTGTGCTAGATCGCTAGCGGGACTCTCCGAGCAGTACTTC.

Many counts were recorded for this clonotype. This chain connects TRBV12-3 or TRBV12-4 to TRBJ2-7; TRBD1 matches 8 bases. This CDR3 is 14 amino acids long. J lost 7 bases, V lost 4 bases, and 9 bases had no gene match. The DNA of the CDR3 is TGTGCCAGCAGTTCTTCCCAGGGGGCTGGGGAGCAGTACTTC. Protein: CASSSSQGAGEQYF.